A single sample is the source of the 18 T cell receptor beta chains below, sequenced in a study of T cells after yellow fever vaccination. Each CDR3 protein is one row after TCRdb ran MiXCR on the 5' RACE reads. The data hold about 260,000 distinct CDR3 sequences, with about an eighth observed a single time. Sequencing used CD4+ T cells sorted from PBMCs, obtained 45 days after the yellow fever booster vaccination. The receptors here all came from a man aged 25 to 40 who received the YFV17D yellow fever vaccine.

This clonotype was seen a handful of times. The chain carries TRBV6-4 and TRBJ2-2, with D unresolved. The CDR3 is 13 amino acids. CDR1 and CDR2 from the germline V gene are MRHNA and SNTAGT. V lost 3 bases and J 5 bases, leaving 7 bases between the germline ends. The CDR3 is CASSEQVTGELFF. For the CDR3, the DNA is TGTGCCAGCAGTGAGCAGGTGACCGGGGAGCTGTTTTTT.

This clonotype was counted ten times or more. The chain is built from TRBV20-1 and TRBJ2-3; D possibly corresponds to TRBD2 (6 bases). Germline V gene sequence: CDR1 DFQATT, CDR2 SNEGSKA (reference sequence). The CDR3 loop spans 14 amino acids. The V end lost 3 bases, the J end lost 4 bases, and 14 bases lay between the germline ends. The CDR3 coding sequence is TGCAGTGCTAGGGGCGGGATAGAGGCAGATACGCAGTATTTT. This codes for CSARGGIEADTQYF.

This chain uses TRBV29-1 with TRBJ2-6; the D gene is possibly TRBD1 (6 bases). CDR1 is SQVTM, CDR2 ANQGSEA, per germline. The CDR3 runs to 15 residues. With 5 bases removed from V and 1 base from J, the gap between germline ends came to 12 bases. CDR3 residues: CSVRTGSSGANVLTF. CDR3 in DNA: TGCAGCGTTAGAACAGGGAGTTCTGGGGCCAACGTCCTGACTTTC.

This clonotype was recorded many times. The gene calls are TRBV4-3 and TRBJ2-1; TRBD2 agrees at 11 bases. CDR1 LGHNA and CDR2 YSLEER come from the germline V gene. J lost 7 bases, V lost 4 bases, and 9 bases had no gene match. The CDR3 covers 16 residues. Written as DNA, the CDR3 is TGCGCCAGCAGCCTGTCACTAGCGGGAGTGGAGAATGAGCAGTTCTTC. It specifies CASSLSLAGVENEQFF.

This clonotype appeared a few times. V usage is TRBV20-1 and J usage is TRBJ2-7; a possible D gene is TRBD2 (5 bases). The length of the CDR3 is 13 residues. From germline, CDR1 is DFQATT and CDR2 SNEGSKA (reference sequence). V was cut by 0 bases and J by 6 bases, with 12 bases left in between. In DNA, the CDR3 is TGCAGTGCTAGAGATCTGGAGGTTTCCGAGCAGTACTTC. Protein sequence: CSARDLEVSEQYF.

This sequence joins TRBV12-5 and TRBJ2-3; TRBD1 aligns across 7 bases. V was pared by 7 bases and J by 5 bases, with 6 bases of the junction left unmatched. This CDR3 is 13 amino acids long. Germline V gene lookup returns CDR1 LGHNT and CDR2 FRNRAP. This CDR3 is CASALGGRDTQYF. The CDR3 nucleotides read TGTGCTAGTGCTTTAGGGGGCAGAGATACGCAGTATTTT.

The rearrangement joins TRBV7-9 to TRBJ2-7; no definite D call. Germline CDR1 is SEHNR and CDR2 is FQNEAQ (reference sequence). Trimming cost V 3 bases and J 2 bases, with 8 bases left between them. CDR3 length: 13 residues. DNA for the CDR3: TGTGCCAGCAGCTTTAATCAGGCCTACGAGCAGTACTTC. It specifies CASSFNQAYEQYF.

The J gene is TRBJ2-5, the V gene TRBV10-3; D is uncertain. Trimming pared 5 bases from V and 1 base from J, leaving 11 bases between. CDR3 size: 14 residues. Per the germline V gene, CDR1 is ENHRY and CDR2 is SYGVKD. The CDR3 DNA follows: TGTGCCATCAGTAACCTGTTGGGCCAAGAGACCCAGTACTTC. Translating gives CAISNLLGQETQYF.

The chain links TRBV7-9 to TRBJ1-2; TRBD1 matches at 7 bases. V lost 0 bases to trimming and J lost 3 bases; unmatched junction nucleotides: 4. The CDR3 is 15 amino acids. CDR1 is SEHNR, CDR2 FQNEAQ, per germline (reference sequence). The chain's CDR3 is CASSLARDSHYGYTF. For the CDR3, the DNA is TGTGCCAGCAGCTTAGCGCGGGACAGCCACTATGGCTACACCTTC.

This clonotype was observed many times. CDR3 in amino acids: CSARDAAGEGEQYF. The DNA for the CDR3 is TGCAGTGCTAGAGATGCAGCGGGAGAGGGCGAGCAGTACTTC. The rearrangement links TRBV20-1 to TRBJ2-7, with TRBD2 matching over 8 bases. The CDR3 loop spans 14 amino acids. J gave up 6 bases and V 0 bases, and 7 bases lay outside the gene matches. Germline-derived CDR1 and CDR2 are DFQATT and SNEGSKA (reference sequence).

This chain joins TRBV5-1 and TRBJ2-1, with 8 nucleotides matching TRBD2. Losses at the gene ends were 4 bases for V and 0 bases for J; bases not matched to a gene: 3. The germline V gene encodes CDR1 SGHRS and CDR2 YFSETQ. CDR3 length equals 15 residues. CDR3 sequence (DNA): TGCGCCAGCAGCGAGAGCGGGAGCTCCTACAATGAGCAGTTCTTC. The encoded protein is CASSESGSSYNEQFF.

This clonotype was seen many times. The chain combines TRBV5-1 with TRBJ2-7, with D possibly matching TRBD2 (5 bases). Trimming took 2 bases from V and 2 from J, leaving 17 bases between them. This CDR3 is built from 16 residues. The germline gives CDR1 SGHRS, CDR2 YFSETQ. The CDR3 protein is CASSFGGKVRTYEQYF. In DNA form, the CDR3 reads TGCGCCAGCAGCTTCGGAGGCAAAGTCAGGACCTACGAGCAGTACTTC.

This chain links TRBV12-3 or TRBV12-4 with TRBJ2-7, with TRBD2 identical over 8 bases. Unmatched junction bases numbered 8, after V lost 7 bases and J lost 0 bases. The CDR3 is made up of 15 amino acids. The CDR3 protein is CASKTGTSPSYEQYF. In DNA form, the CDR3 reads TGTGCCAGCAAAACCGGGACTAGTCCCTCCTACGAGCAGTACTTC.

This clonotype was recorded a few times. The chain carries TRBV5-5 and TRBJ2-1, with D perhaps matching TRBD2 (5 bases). V gave up 4 bases and J gave up 0 bases, with 11 bases separating them. This CDR3 region has 15 residues. Germline V gene data show CDR1 as SGHKS and CDR2 as YYEKEE (reference sequence). Written as DNA, the CDR3 is TGTGCCAGCAGCCCGGAGGCCTCCTCCTACAATGAGCAGTTCTTC. Its protein is CASSPEASSYNEQFF.

CDR3 DNA: TGTGCCAGCAGCTTTTTGGCGGGAACCGACACCGGGGAGCTGTTTTTT. Its translation is CASSFLAGTDTGELFF. The chain employs TRBV7-2 and TRBJ2-2, with TRBD2 as a possible D gene (6 bases). V gave up 3 bases and J gave up 3 bases, with 14 bases separating them. The CDR3 covers 16 residues. Germline loops: CDR1 SGHTA, CDR2 FQGNSA.

This clonotype was recorded at least ten times. The chain is built from TRBV7-8 and TRBJ2-7, with 11 bases identical to TRBD2. Germline lookup yields CDR1 SGHVS and CDR2 FQNEAQ. The CDR3 loop spans 14 amino acids. The trim removed 3 bases at V and 3 bases at J, leaving 1 base unmatched. The CDR3 DNA reads TGTGCCAGCAGCTTCCTAGCGGGAGGCTACGAGCAGTACTTC. Residues: CASSFLAGGYEQYF.

The J gene is TRBJ2-1, the V gene TRBV7-2; either TRBD1 or TRBD2 may supply D (6 bases each). The V gene lost 1 base and the J gene lost 8 bases, with 12 bases spanning the gap. CDR1 and CDR2 from the germline V gene are SGHTA and FQGNSA. The CDR3 length is 14 residues. CDR3 coding DNA: TGTGCCAGCAGCTTAGTTATGGGGGGCGATGAGCAGTTCTTC. It specifies CASSLVMGGDEQFF.

This clonotype showed up just a few times. The J gene is TRBJ2-2, the V gene TRBV10-3; D might be TRBD1 (6 bases). This CDR3 comprises 14 residues. The germline gives CDR1 ENHRY, CDR2 SYGVKD. V shed 7 bases and J shed 0 bases, with 9 bases lying between them. CDR3: CAIKGTTNTGELFF. For the CDR3, the DNA is TGTGCCATCAAAGGGACAACGAACACCGGGGAGCTGTTTTTT.